This T cell receptor beta chain came from a study of a mutant IDH1 vaccine in newly diagnosed glioma. Study at large: Following radiotherapy alone, or alongside temozolomide cycles, vaccination was started after an interval of 4-6 weeks. Previous treatment comprised radiotherapy, temozolomide, or both, mostly both. Sex among treated patients split about 62% male, roughly 38% female; mean age was about 40 years. Overall study findings and caveats: Top-clonotype changes in peripheral T cells seemed unrelated to pseudoprogression.

Germline CDR1 and CDR2: SGDLS and YYNGEE. Trimming cost V 4 bases and J 2 bases, with 21 bases left between them. The CDR3 consists of 17 residues. Time point here: week 47, end of study. Vaccination comprised doses that each held 300 ug of mutant IDH1 20-mer peptide, plus topical imiquimod. In the case of this clone: The antigen is undetermined.

Using immunoSEQ multiplex PCR, the repertoire was profiled, and TCRdb retains in-frame clones only, with some absent. This table has tens of thousands of clones, over 80% appearing once. The source was PBMCs, collected from a glioma patient whose treatment included an IDH1 peptide vaccine. The rearrangement joins TRBV9 to TRBJ1-2; D call uncertain. The sequence came from a woman in her forties or fifties with glioma. The CDR3 sequence is CASSLHAAVILNYGYTF. The CDR3 DNA reads TGTGCCAGCAGCCTTCATGCGGCAGTCATATTAAACTATGGCTACACCTTC. The variable domain in full, completed from reference TRBV9 and TRBJ1-2, reads DSGVTQTPKHLITATGQRVTLRCSPRSGDLSVYWYQQSLDQGLQFLIQYYNGEERAKGNILERFSAQQFPDLHSELNLSSLELGDSALYFCASSLHAAVILNYGYTFGSGTRLTVV.